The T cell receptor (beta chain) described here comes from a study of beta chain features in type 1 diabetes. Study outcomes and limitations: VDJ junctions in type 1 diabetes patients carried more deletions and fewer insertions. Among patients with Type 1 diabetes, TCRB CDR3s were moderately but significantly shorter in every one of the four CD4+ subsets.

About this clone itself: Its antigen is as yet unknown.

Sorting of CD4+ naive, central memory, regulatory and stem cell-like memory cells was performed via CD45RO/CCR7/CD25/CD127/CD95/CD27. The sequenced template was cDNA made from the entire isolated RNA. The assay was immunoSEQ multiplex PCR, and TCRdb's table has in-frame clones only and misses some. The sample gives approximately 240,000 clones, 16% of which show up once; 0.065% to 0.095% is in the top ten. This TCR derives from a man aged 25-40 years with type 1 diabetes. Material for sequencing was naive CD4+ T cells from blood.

The CDR3 DNA reads as TGTGCCAGCAGCTTGGTGACAGGGGCCCAAGAGACCCAGTACTTC. This translates into CASSLVTGAQETQYF. The chain is built from TRBV5-4 and TRBJ2-5, with 8 bases lining up with TRBD1. The V gene end was trimmed by 0 bases and the J gene end by 1 base; junction bases not matched to a gene: 2. The germline V gene has CDR1 SGHNT and CDR2 YYREEE (reference sequence). This CDR3 comprises 15 residues.